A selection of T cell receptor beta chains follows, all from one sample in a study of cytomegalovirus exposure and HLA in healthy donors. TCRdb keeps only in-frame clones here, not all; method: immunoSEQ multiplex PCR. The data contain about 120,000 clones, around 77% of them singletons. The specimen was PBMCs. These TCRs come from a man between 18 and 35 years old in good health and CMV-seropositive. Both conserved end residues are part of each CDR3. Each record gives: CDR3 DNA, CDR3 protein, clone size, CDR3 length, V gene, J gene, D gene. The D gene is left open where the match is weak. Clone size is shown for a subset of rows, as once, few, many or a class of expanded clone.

TGTGCCAGCAGCCCCGGGACAGGTGAACGGTTTTTT	CASSPGTGERFF	-	12	TRBV6-6	TRBJ1-4	TRBD1
TGCGCCAGCAGCCCTCCAGGGAACCTCCTCCGGGAGACCCAGTACTTC	CASSPPGNLLRETQYF	-	16	TRBV4-1	TRBJ2-5	-
TGCGCCAGCAGCTTCACAGGGGAGAATCAGCCCCAGCATTTT	CASSFTGENQPQHF	-	14	TRBV5-1	TRBJ1-5	TRBD1
TGCGCCAGCAGCCAAGATTGGACAGCTATCAATCAGCCCCAGCATTTT	CASSQDWTAINQPQHF	-	16	TRBV4-1	TRBJ1-5	-
TGTGCCAGCAGCCAAGAACTTATCCAGGTGATCTATGGCTACACCTTC	CASSQELIQVIYGYTF	-	16	TRBV4-2	TRBJ1-2	-
TGTGCCAGCAGTCGGAGATTCTACCAAGAGACCCAGTACTTC	CASSRRFYQETQYF	-	14	TRBV6-5	TRBJ2-5	-
TGTGCCAGCGCGAGGGACAGCATCCAAGCCTATGGCTACACCTTC	CASARDSIQAYGYTF	-	15	TRBV6-5	TRBJ1-2	TRBD1
TGCAGCGTTGAAGGCGGGTCTATGAACACTGAAGCTTTCTTT	CSVEGGSMNTEAFF	-	14	TRBV29-1	TRBJ1-1	-
TGCGCCAGCAGCTTGCAGACAGGGGAAGGACAGCCCCAGCATTTT	CASSLQTGEGQPQHF	-	15	TRBV5-1	TRBJ1-5	TRBD1
TGTGCCAGCAGCTTGGGGACAGGGGTAGGCAATCAGCCCCAGCATTTT	CASSLGTGVGNQPQHF	-	16	TRBV5-4	TRBJ1-5	TRBD1
TGTGCCAGCAGTGATCTCCTCTACGAGCAGTACTTC	CASSDLLYEQYF	-	12	TRBV2	TRBJ2-7	-
TGTGCCAGTAGGGCAGGGAACAGGGATCAGCCCCAGCATTTT	CASRAGNRDQPQHF	-	14	TRBV19	TRBJ1-5	-
TGTGCCAGCGACCTCGGGGTGAAGAGCACAGATACGCAGTATTTT	CASDLGVKSTDTQYF	-	15	TRBV19	TRBJ2-3	-
TGTGCCAGCAGGGACAGGGCCTCCGATGGCTACACCTTC	CASRDRASDGYTF	few	13	TRBV6-6	TRBJ1-2	TRBD1
TGTGCCAGCAGTTACGATCAAGCTCCGGGGACTGAAGCTTTCTTT	CASSYDQAPGTEAFF	-	15	TRBV6-5	TRBJ1-1	-
TGTGCCAGCAGTTACTCGAGACAGATCGTCTATGGCTACACCTTC	CASSYSRQIVYGYTF	once	15	TRBV6-5	TRBJ1-2	-
TGTGCCAGCAGCTCGGGATATCAGGGCAATCAGCCCCAGCATTTT	CASSSGYQGNQPQHF	-	15	TRBV7-2	TRBJ1-5	-
TGTGCCAGCTCACCCAACAGGGGAATGAACACTGAAGCTTTCTTT	CASSPNRGMNTEAFF	few	15	TRBV18	TRBJ1-1	TRBD1
TGTGCCAGCAGCTTCCACCCTAGCGGGAACCCAGATACGCAGTATTTT	CASSFHPSGNPDTQYF	-	16	TRBV11-2	TRBJ2-3	TRBD2
TGTGCCAGCAGTTGGGGTGGGGCAGCCCTCTATGGCTACACCTTC	CASSWGGAALYGYTF	-	15	TRBV27	TRBJ1-2	-
TGTGCCAGTAGTCTCCGGGACAGGGGCGCTTTCTTT	CASSLRDRGAFF	-	12	TRBV19	TRBJ1-1	TRBD1
TGTGCCAGTAGTGTTGACAGGGGCTCAAACTATGGCTACACCTTC	CASSVDRGSNYGYTF	-	15	TRBV19	TRBJ1-2	TRBD1
TGCGCCAGCAGCTTGGATATCTCTAGCACAGATACGCAGTATTTT	CASSLDISSTDTQYF	-	15	TRBV5-1	TRBJ2-3	-
TGTGCCAGTAGTCTTGGGCCGCAGGGCTACACCTTC	CASSLGPQGYTF	-	12	TRBV19	TRBJ1-2	-
TGTGCCAGTAGTCCCGCTCGGCTAGCGGGGGGGCGCACCGGGGAGCTGTTTTTT	CASSPARLAGGRTGELFF	-	18	TRBV19	TRBJ2-2	TRBD2
TGTGCCAGCAGTTACGTGGAGGCCTATAATTCACCCCTCCACTTT	CASSYVEAYNSPLHF	-	15	TRBV6-6	TRBJ1-6	-
TGTGCCAGCAGCTTAGAATTGGGCGGGAGCTCCTACAATGAGCAGTTCTTC	CASSLELGGSSYNEQFF	-	17	TRBV7-8	TRBJ2-1	TRBD2
TGTGCCAGCAGCCACAGGGGGTTGCACACCGGGGAGCTGTTTTTT	CASSHRGLHTGELFF	-	15	TRBV6-5	TRBJ2-2	TRBD1
TGTGCCTGGAGGAATACCCCCCACGGGACTGAAGCTTTCTTT	CAWRNTPHGTEAFF	once	14	TRBV30	TRBJ1-1	-
TGCGCCAGCGGCCCCCGGCTAGTGACAGGGGTGGATGACACTGAAGCTTTCTTT	CASGPRLVTGVDDTEAFF	few	18	TRBV5-1	TRBJ1-1	TRBD1
TGTGCCAGCAGCCCGACAGAATACTATGGCTACACCTTC	CASSPTEYYGYTF	once	13	TRBV6-5	TRBJ1-2	-
TGTGCCAGCAGCGTAGGATGGGAGTTGGTTTCTAACTATGGCTACACCTTC	CASSVGWELVSNYGYTF	once	17	TRBV9	TRBJ1-2	-
TGTGCCAGCAGTTTAACAGGGCAGGGGGGGAACACTGAAGCTTTCTTT	CASSLTGQGGNTEAFF	once	16	TRBV27	TRBJ1-1	TRBD1
TGCGCCAGCAGCTCCCCAGGGGAGAATTTGGTTGGTGAGCAGTTCTTC	CASSSPGENLVGEQFF	-	16	TRBV5-1	TRBJ2-1	-
TGTGCCAGCAGTCTATATAGCTCCTACGAGCAGTACTTC	CASSLYSSYEQYF	-	13	TRBV28	TRBJ2-7	-
TGTGCCAGCTCGGACAGCGATGGCACTGAAGCTTTCTTT	CASSDSDGTEAFF	few	13	TRBV27	TRBJ1-1	-
TGTGCCAGCAGCCAATTCGGAGTAACCTTCGGAGAGACCCAGTACTTC	CASSQFGVTFGETQYF	-	16	TRBV11-2	TRBJ2-5	-
TGTGCCAGCAGGGACAGAAGCACAGATACGCAGTATTTT	CASRDRSTDTQYF	-	13	TRBV2	TRBJ2-3	-